This T cell receptor (beta chain) appears in the sequencing data of a study of cytomegalovirus exposure and HLA in healthy donors. Study-level points and caveats: Specific recognition of CMV antigens was confirmed in vitro for a few chains (all CMV-associated). Accurate HLA-A and HLA-B prediction from TCR beta sequences was reported for most subjects.

Unrecorded immune exposures were likely, despite nominal health at sampling. The primer mix had 60 Vbeta and 13 Jbeta primers. Libraries were prepared by immunoSEQ multiplex PCR; TCRdb keeps only in-frame clonotypes and omits some of them. This sample has 180,000 or so clones, with over 70% found just once. Germline-derived CDR1 and CDR2 are MDHEN and SYDVKM. The CDR3 loop spans 13 amino acids. V was clipped by 8 bases and J by 5 bases, with 10 bases between them. This clone was detected only a few times. Its specificity is not known. This clonotype was sampled from a woman aged 60-75 years in good health and CMV-seropositive. V is TRBV28 and J is TRBJ1-6; D is perhaps TRBD1 (5 bases). Specimen: PBMCs. The CDR3 here is CASDSGNNSPLHF. CDR3 sequence (DNA): TGTGCCAGCGATTCAGGGAATAATTCACCCCTCCACTTT.